This TCR beta chain was observed in a study of shared clonotypes between healthy human individuals. Using immunoSEQ multiplex PCR, the repertoire was profiled, and TCRdb retains in-frame clones only, with some absent. The repertoire holds 850,000 to 1,200,000 clones, with around four fifths as singletons. Sequencing input: memory CD4+ T cells sorted from blood. Subset: CD45RA-negative fraction. The clonotype originates from a man between 18 and 29 years old in good health.

The CDR3 DNA follows: TGTGCCAGCAGCTTGGAAGACAGGGACAGTCCACCCCTCCACTTT. Its translation: CASSLEDRDSPPLHF. V gene TRBV11-2 combines with J gene TRBJ1-6, with TRBD1 identical over 7 bases. There are 15 residues in the CDR3. Germline V CDR1 and CDR2: SGHAT, FQNNGV. The V gene end was trimmed by 3 bases and the J gene end by 11 bases; junction bases not matched to a gene: 10.